This TCR beta chain was identified in a study of T cell clonality in common variable immunodeficiency. This clone was recorded many times. The antigen is unknown. The read ends 3 residues early relative to the CDR3; the germline J gene fills the gap. Points from the study as a whole: Repertoire-complication correlations in CVID were limited by patient heterogeneity. In common variable immunodeficiency, TCR beta chains reportedly carried fewer deletions and N-nucleotide insertions.

The V and J ends lost 6 bases and 0 bases respectively, with 9 bases between them. From germline, CDR1 is SQVTM and CDR2 ANQGSEA. The CDR3 is made up of 14 amino acids. Here immunoSEQ multiplex PCR was the method, and the copy in TCRdb shows in-frame clones only, minus some. The sample contains under 20,000 clones, none of them singletons. The CVID group had about 15 females and 25 to 35 males, mean age 40. Sequenced input: peripheral blood mononuclear cells. The source is a human donor with common variable immunodeficiency. The chain links TRBV29-1 to TRBJ2-6, with TRBD1 as a possible D gene (5 bases). CDR3 in amino acids: CSVWGLSGANVLTF. The DNA read from the CDR3 is TGCAGCGTATGGGGCCTCTCTGGGGCCAACGTC.